This is a list of T cell receptor beta chains from one sample in a study of T cell responses to AZD1222 COVID-19 vaccine. Profiled with immunoSEQ multiplex PCR; TCRdb holds only in-frame clones, not every one. Of 100,000 to 130,000 clones listed, nearly 90% are singletons. The material was peripheral blood, obtained 28 days after the second AZD1222 dose. Every receptor here comes from an adult who received the AZD1222 COVID-19 vaccine. Both conserved end residues are part of each CDR3. The D gene is left open where the match is weak. The listing skips clone size in some rows; elsewhere it reads once, few, many or a size class.

>TRBD1|few|TRBJ1-3|TRBV4-1
TGCGCCAGCAGCCAACCCCTGGACAGGCGCTCTGGAAACACCATATATTTT
CASSQPLDRRSGNTIYF
>NA|NA|TRBJ2-3|TRBV30
TGTGCCTGGGGCCCCGGGACTGTCGGTACGCAGTATTTT
CAWGPGTVGTQYF
>NA|NA|TRBJ1-2|TRBV5-8
TGTGCCAGCAGCTTGGCCAGTTATGGCTACACCTTC
CASSLASYGYTF
>NA|NA|TRBJ2-7|TRBV5-5
TGTGCCAGCAGCTTGGACCCGGGTACCTACGAGCAGTACTTC
CASSLDPGTYEQYF
>TRBD1|NA|TRBJ2-5|TRBV6-1
TGTGCCAGCAGTGAAAGGTTGACAGGGCGCCAAGAGACCCAGTACTTC
CASSERLTGRQETQYF
>TRBD1|few|TRBJ2-1|TRBV10-3
TGTGCCACCAGGGGGCAGGGGGCAGGTAGCTCCTACAATGAGCAGTTCTTC
CATRGQGAGSSYNEQFF
>NA|NA|TRBJ2-1|TRBV19
TGTGCCAGTAGTACCCCCCAGAGGCGAACGTACAATGAGCAGTTCTTC
CASSTPQRRTYNEQFF
>NA|NA|TRBJ2-1|TRBV18
TGTGCCAGCTCACCGGGGAGCGTTGAGCAGTTCTTC
CASSPGSVEQFF
>TRBD1|NA|TRBJ2-1|TRBV6-5
TGTGCCAGCAGACACAGGGGGAAAGGGAATGAGCAGTTCTTC
CASRHRGKGNEQFF
>NA|NA|TRBJ1-1|TRBV6-5
TGTGCCAGCAGCCCCGCGGGAACCACTGAAGCTTTCTTT
CASSPAGTTEAFF
>TRBD1|once|TRBJ1-6|TRBV6-5
TGTGCCAGCGGGGACGGGCAGGGGGGATCACCCCTCCACTTT
CASGDGQGGSPLHF
>TRBD1|NA|TRBJ1-1|TRBV5-1
TGCGCCAGCAGCCCCAGGGGGCGGATGAACACTGAAGCTTTCTTT
CASSPRGRMNTEAFF
>NA|NA|TRBJ1-1|TRBV12-3/TRBV12-4
TGTGCCAGCAGTTTAGCTACCACTGAAGCTTTCTTT
CASSLATTEAFF
>NA|few|TRBJ1-2|TRBV7-9
TGTGCCAGCAGCTTATCAGCGGGACCTTCCGGCTACACCTTC
CASSLSAGPSGYTF
>NA|NA|TRBJ2-3|TRBV5-1
TGCGCCAGCAGCTCCACGAGCCAGGGCACAGATACGCAGTATTTT
CASSSTSQGTDTQYF
>TRBD1|NA|TRBJ1-1|TRBV7-2
TGTGCCAGCAGGTTAGGGGGCGGTGGGGACACTGAAGCTTTCTTT
CASRLGGGGDTEAFF
>NA|NA|TRBJ1-1|TRBV30
TGTGCCTGGGCCCCAGGAACTGAAGCTTTCTTT
CAWAPGTEAFF
>TRBD2|NA|TRBJ2-1|TRBV2
TGTGCCAGCTTCCTGGGACTAGCGGGGGGGCTGACTCGCAATGAGCAGTTCTTC
CASFLGLAGGLTRNEQFF
>TRBD1|NA|TRBJ2-5|TRBV5-1
TGCGCCAGCAGCTTTCGGACAGGCCAAGAGACCCAGTACTTC
CASSFRTGQETQYF
>TRBD2|NA|TRBJ2-3|TRBV5-1
TGCGCCAGCAGCTTGGGACTAGCGGGCGGAACTAGCACAGATACGCAGTATTTT
CASSLGLAGGTSTDTQYF
>NA|NA|TRBJ2-3|TRBV28
TGTGCCAGCAGTTCCCCAGGCCCAGGGTCAGATACGCAGTATTTT
CASSSPGPGSDTQYF
>NA|NA|TRBJ2-5|TRBV11-2
TGTGCCAGCAGCTCCACAGGGGGGGAAGAGACCCAGTACTTC
CASSSTGGEETQYF
>NA|NA|TRBJ2-1|TRBV5-1
TGCGCCAGCAGCCCAGGCTCTCCCCCCTACAATGAGCAGTTCTTC
CASSPGSPPYNEQFF
>NA|NA|TRBJ2-3|TRBV7-8
TGTGCCAGCAGCTTAGTTGTGTCGGATACGCAGTATTTT
CASSLVVSDTQYF
>NA|NA|TRBJ1-1|TRBV6-5
TGTGCCAGCAGTTACTTAGGACAGTACACTGAAGCTTTCTTT
CASSYLGQYTEAFF
>NA|NA|TRBJ1-5|TRBV12-3/TRBV12-4
TGTGCCAGCAGTCTAGGGCAGGCTCAGCCCCAGCATTTT
CASSLGQAQPQHF
>NA|NA|TRBJ2-3|TRBV27
TGTGCCAGCAGTTCAATCCGGGGCCGTACGCAGTATTTT
CASSSIRGRTQYF
>TRBD2|NA|TRBJ2-3|TRBV4-2
TGTGCCAGCAGCCAACGACTAGCGGGGGCGGGCACAGATACGCAGTATTTT
CASSQRLAGAGTDTQYF
>TRBD1|few|TRBJ1-4|TRBV2
TGTGCCAGCAGTGATGAACAGGGGACTAATGAAAAACTGTTTTTT
CASSDEQGTNEKLFF
>NA|NA|TRBJ1-5|TRBV21-1
TGTGCCAGCAGCCCTTCCGGGACTGAGAATCAGCCCCAGCATTTT
CASSPSGTENQPQHF
>NA|NA|TRBJ2-1|TRBV6-2/TRBV6-3
TGTGCCAGCAGTTACAAAGACAGTAGCTCCTACAATGAGCAGTTCTTC
CASSYKDSSSYNEQFF
>NA|NA|TRBJ1-2|TRBV9
TGTGCCAGCAGCACCTTGACAGGAAAAATATACTATGGCTACACCTTC
CASSTLTGKIYYGYTF
>NA|NA|TRBJ2-5|TRBV19
TGTGCCCAAGAGACCCAGTACTTC
CAQETQYF
>NA|NA|TRBJ1-2|TRBV11-2
TGTGCCAGCAGCTTAGATCGGACAGAAGAAGGCTACACCTTC
CASSLDRTEEGYTF
>NA|NA|TRBJ2-5|TRBV3-1/TRBV3-2
TGTGCCAGCAGCCCGGAGCCAGCGTGGGAGACCCAGTACTTC
CASSPEPAWETQYF
>NA|NA|TRBJ1-4|TRBV6-2/TRBV6-3
TGTGCCAGCAGTTACTCGTATAGGGGGTCAAAAAATGAAAAACTGTTTTTT
CASSYSYRGSKNEKLFF
>NA|NA|TRBJ1-4|TRBV2
TGTGCCAGCAGGCGGGCCACCGAGCATGAAAAACTGTTTTTT
CASRRATEHEKLFF
>NA|NA|TRBJ1-3|TRBV7-2
TGTGCCAGCAGCTCACAGGGATCGGTTGGAAACACCATATATTTT
CASSSQGSVGNTIYF
>TRBD1|NA|TRBJ1-2|TRBV6-5
TGTGCCAGCAGTAGGGACAGGGCTGTAGGCTACACCTTC
CASSRDRAVGYTF
>TRBD1|NA|TRBJ2-2|TRBV7-2
TGTGCCAGCAGCTTAGGGACAGGGTCCACCGGGGAGCTGTTTTTT
CASSLGTGSTGELFF